This T cell receptor (beta chain) was sequenced for a study of cytomegalovirus exposure and HLA in healthy donors. The PCR was carried out with 60 Vbeta primers and 13 Jbeta primers. Clones were read by immunoSEQ multiplex PCR, and TCRdb kept only the in-frame ones, dropping some. This table has 85,000 to 100,000 clones, more than 55% appearing once. For the donor in question, CMV serostatus went unrecorded. Per the germline V gene, CDR1 is SGHRS and CDR2 is YFSETQ. CDR3 length: 16 residues. The V and J ends lost 4 bases and 4 bases, in that order; junction bases with no gene match: 9. Sample: PBMCs. The source of this sequence is a human donor in good health. This chain links TRBV5-1 with TRBJ2-3; 10 bases match TRBD1. The CDR3 loop reads CASSPLGTGVADTQYF. Written as DNA, the CDR3 is TGCGCCAGCAGCCCCCTCGGGACAGGGGTTGCAGATACGCAGTATTTT.